This TCR beta chain was obtained from a study of blood T cells in healthy people across ages. With respect to this clonotype: Possible read error: a much larger clone is one base away.

A second PCR, run for roughly 7 to 11 cycles, used a sample-barcoded 5' primer plus a J-beta primer mix. TCRdb re-called the 5' RACE reads through MiXCR, storing one row per CDR3 protein. This sample has about 930,000 distinct CDR3 sequences; 25% to 35% occur once, and the top ten carry more than 8.5%. Germline CDR1 SGHTA, CDR2 FQGTGA. The germline V and J ends were trimmed by 8 bases and 1 base, with 15 bases remaining between them. The CDR3 length is 15 residues. These data also formed part of another study, on T cells of mothers and their children.

Sequencing was carried out using blood. This chain uses TRBV7-3 with TRBJ2-1, with no clear D. This clonotype was obtained from a middle-aged woman in good health. CDR3 sequence: CASGTRLTSYNEQFF. The CDR3 DNA reads TGTGCCAGCGGCACCCGACTTACATCCTACAATGAGCAGTTCTTC. The full variable domain, its missing parts supplied by reference TRBV7-3 and TRBJ2-1, is GAGVSQTPSNKVTEKGKYVELRCDPISGHTALYWYRQSLGQGPEFLIYFQGTGAADDSGLPNDRFFAVRPEGSVSTLKIQRTERGDSAVYLCASGTRLTSYNEQFFGPGTRLTVL.